Shown below are 10 T cell receptor beta chains from a single sample sequenced in a study of a mutant IDH1 vaccine in newly diagnosed glioma (dated by TCRdb to the early 2020s). Library generation was performed with the immunoSEQ multiplex PCR assay. TCRdb re-hosts the immuneACCESS table, in-frame sequences only. Its copies lack some clones; in the studies checked, an unresolved V gene accounts for under half of them, and the cause for the rest is not known. In all, the sample holds over 50,000 clones, and around 90% of those were seen once. The leading ten clones occupy about 4.2% of the sample. For these TCRs, the target antigens are not known. The time point label of this sample denotes: week 5, during vaccination. Every vaccine dose consisted of 300 ug of a 20-mer mutant IDH1 peptide in Montanide, administered subcutaneously together with topical imiquimod. The material was PBMCs, obtained from a glioma patient whose treatment included an IDH1 peptide vaccine. These receptors were taken from a woman in her thirties or forties with glioma.

This sequence joins TRBV18 and TRBJ2-5; D is perhaps TRBD1 or TRBD2 (5 bases each). The CDR3 loop spans 15 amino acids. The germline CDR1 and CDR2 sequences are KGHSH and LQKENI. The ends were cut back, 5 bases at V and 2 bases at J, with 15 bases in the middle. In DNA form, the CDR3 reads TGTGCCAGCTCAACAACCGGGACGCGACAAGAGACCCAGTACTTC. As protein: CASSTTGTRQETQYF.

The chain links TRBV27 to TRBJ2-7; D possibly corresponds to TRBD2 (5 bases). Germline CDR1 MNHEY, CDR2 SMNVEV (reference sequence). Trimming removed 2 bases at V and 0 bases at J, with 8 bases between. The length of the CDR3 is 14 residues. The CDR3 reads CASSLVGSSYEQYF. The CDR3 DNA is TGTGCCAGCAGTTTAGTAGGGAGCTCCTACGAGCAGTACTTC.

The CDR3, as DNA: TGTGCCATCCTCTCAGGGAGGGCGGGGACCGGGGAGCTGTTTTTT. This encodes CAILSGRAGTGELFF. This rearrangement joins TRBV10-3 to TRBJ2-2; TRBD2 aligns across 7 bases. The germline CDR1 and CDR2 sequences are ENHRY and SYGVKD. V lost 8 bases and J lost 5; bases outside the gene matches: 11. The CDR3 runs 15 residues.

On this clone: Sequence at one end of the junction differs from germline and may be a read error. The chain carries TRBV7-8 and TRBJ2-1; no clear D gene. Germline V gene data show CDR1 as SGHVS and CDR2 as FQNEAQ. This CDR3 region has 14 residues. The CDR3 reads CASILHQRYNEQFF. CDR3 in DNA: TGTGCCAGCATCTTACACCAGCGTTACAATGAGCAGTTCTTC.

This rearrangement joins TRBV15 to TRBJ2-1, with TRBD1 as a possible D gene (5 bases). Trimming removed 1 base from V and 9 bases from J, with 7 bases in between. Germline CDR1 reads LNHNV; CDR2 reads YYDKDF (reference sequence). This CDR3 is 12 amino acids long. Written as DNA, the CDR3 is TGTGCCACCAGCAGAGCAAGGGGTGAGCAGTTCTTC. This translates into CATSRARGEQFF.

This clone was recorded once. The chain couples TRBV7-9 to TRBJ1-6; the D is unclear. V was trimmed by 3 bases and J by 14 bases, leaving 11 bases between them. CDR3 length: 12 amino acids. CDR1 is SEHNR and CDR2 is FQNEAQ in the germline V gene (reference sequence). CDR3: CASSFFLEALHF. The CDR3 bases are TGTGCCAGCAGCTTCTTTCTTGAGGCCCTCCACTTT.

The chain is built from TRBV6-5 and TRBJ2-1, with 9 positions matching TRBD2. Trimming took 5 bases from V and 8 from J; bases not matched to a gene: 7. Germline V CDR1 and CDR2: MNHEY, SVGAGI. The CDR3 has 14 amino acids. CDR3 nucleotides: TGTGCCAGCAGTAAACTAGCGGGCCCACATGAGCAGTTCTTC. Its protein product is CASSKLAGPHEQFF.

This chain connects TRBV19 to TRBJ2-1; possibly TRBD2 for D (6 bases). CDR3 length equals 14 residues. V was pared by 7 bases and J by 4 bases, with 14 bases between. The germline V gene encodes CDR1 LNHDA and CDR2 SQIVND (reference sequence). The CDR3 protein is CASMPGLAYNEQFF. In DNA, the CDR3 is TGTGCCAGTATGCCGGGGCTAGCGTACAATGAGCAGTTCTTC. The complete variable domain, with remaining parts taken from reference TRBV19 and TRBJ2-1, reads DGGITQSPKYLFRKEGQNVTLSCEQNLNHDAMYWYRQDPGQGLRLIYYSQIVNDFQKGDIAEGYSVSREKKESFPLTVTSAQKNPTAFYLCASMPGLAYNEQFFGPGTRLTVL.

The chain employs TRBV6-1 and TRBJ2-7, with D possibly matching TRBD2 (6 bases). V gave up 10 bases and J gave up 3 bases, with 16 bases separating them. The CDR3 has 13 amino acids. Germline CDR1 and CDR2: MNHNS and SASEGT. As DNA, the CDR3 is TGTGCCACCACTGGCGGGATAGTCTACGAGCAGTACTTC. Encoded protein: CATTGGIVYEQYF.

The chain joins TRBV5-4 to TRBJ1-2, with D tentatively TRBD1 (6 bases). V lost 0 bases, J lost 6 bases, and 18 bases lay in between. The CDR3 covers 16 residues. In germline, CDR1 is SGHNT, CDR2 YYREEE (reference sequence). The DNA for the CDR3 is TGTGCCAGCAGCTTGGTATCAGGGGCCCTCCGAGATGGCTACACCTTC. Its protein is CASSLVSGALRDGYTF.